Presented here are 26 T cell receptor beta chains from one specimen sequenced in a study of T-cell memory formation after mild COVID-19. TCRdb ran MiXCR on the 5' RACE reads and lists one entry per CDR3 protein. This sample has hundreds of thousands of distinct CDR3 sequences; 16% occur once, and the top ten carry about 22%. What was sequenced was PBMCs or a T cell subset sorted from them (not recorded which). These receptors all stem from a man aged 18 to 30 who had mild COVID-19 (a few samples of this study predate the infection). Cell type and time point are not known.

In DNA form, the CDR3 reads TGCGCCAGCAGTCACCCGGTAGGGGGGCAAGAGACCCAGTACTTC. This sequence encodes CASSHPVGGQETQYF. The chain uses TRBV5-1 and TRBJ2-5, with D perhaps matching TRBD1 or TRBD2 (6 bases each). CDR3 length: 15 amino acids. Deletions cut 5 bases from V and 2 bases from J, with 16 bases between. Germline V gene lookup returns CDR1 SGHRS and CDR2 YFSETQ.

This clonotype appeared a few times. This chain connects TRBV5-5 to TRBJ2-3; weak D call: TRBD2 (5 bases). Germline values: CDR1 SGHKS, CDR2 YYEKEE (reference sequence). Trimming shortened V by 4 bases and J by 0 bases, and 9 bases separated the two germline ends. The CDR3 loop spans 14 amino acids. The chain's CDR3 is CASSQDYSTDTQYF. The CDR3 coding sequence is TGTGCCAGCAGCCAAGACTATAGCACAGATACGCAGTATTTT.

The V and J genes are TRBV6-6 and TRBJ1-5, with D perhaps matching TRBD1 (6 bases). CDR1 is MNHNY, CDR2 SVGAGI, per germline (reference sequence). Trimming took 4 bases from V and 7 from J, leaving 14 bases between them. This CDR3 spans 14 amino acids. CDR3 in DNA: TGTGCCAGCAGTTCCGGACAGAATCCACAGCCCCAGCATTTT. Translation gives CASSSGQNPQPQHF.

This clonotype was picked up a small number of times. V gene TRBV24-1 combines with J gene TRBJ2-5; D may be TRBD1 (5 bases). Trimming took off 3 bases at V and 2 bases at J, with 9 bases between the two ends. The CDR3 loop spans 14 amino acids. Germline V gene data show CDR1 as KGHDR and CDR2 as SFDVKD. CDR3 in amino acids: CATSDRDSQETQYF. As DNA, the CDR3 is TGTGCCACCAGTGATCGCGACAGTCAAGAGACCCAGTACTTC.

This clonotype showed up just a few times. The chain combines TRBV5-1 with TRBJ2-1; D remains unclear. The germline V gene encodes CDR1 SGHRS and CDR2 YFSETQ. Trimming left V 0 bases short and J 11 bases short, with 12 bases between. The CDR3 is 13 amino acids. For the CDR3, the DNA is TGCGCCAGCAGCTTGGGCTATGACCCTAAGCAGTTCTTC. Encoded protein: CASSLGYDPKQFF.

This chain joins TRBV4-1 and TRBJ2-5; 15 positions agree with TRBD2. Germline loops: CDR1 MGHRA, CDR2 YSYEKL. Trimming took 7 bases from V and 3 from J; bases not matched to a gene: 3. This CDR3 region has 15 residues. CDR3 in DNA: TGCGCCAGCAAGGGACTAGCGGGGGGTGAAGAGACCCAGTACTTC. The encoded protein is CASKGLAGGEETQYF.

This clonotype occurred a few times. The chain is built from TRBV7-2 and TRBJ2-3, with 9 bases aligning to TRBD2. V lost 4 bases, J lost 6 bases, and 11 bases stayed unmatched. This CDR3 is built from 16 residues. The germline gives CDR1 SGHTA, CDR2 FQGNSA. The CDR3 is CASSWLAGYLGDTQYF. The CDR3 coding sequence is TGTGCCAGCAGCTGGCTAGCGGGGTACCTTGGGGATACGCAGTATTTT.

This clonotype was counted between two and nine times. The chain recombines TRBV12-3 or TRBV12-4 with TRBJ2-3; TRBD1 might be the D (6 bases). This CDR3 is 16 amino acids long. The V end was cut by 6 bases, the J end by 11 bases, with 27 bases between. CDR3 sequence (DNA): TGTGCCAGCAGCCGCAACTCCGGGACACCGGCGACGCGGCAGTATTTT. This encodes CASSRNSGTPATRQYF.

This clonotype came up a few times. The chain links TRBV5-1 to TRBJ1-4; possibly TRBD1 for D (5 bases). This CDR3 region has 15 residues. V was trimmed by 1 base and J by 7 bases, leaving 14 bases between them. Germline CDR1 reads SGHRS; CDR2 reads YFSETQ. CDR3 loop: CASSLTDSRGEKLFF. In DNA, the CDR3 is TGCGCCAGCAGCTTGACGGATTCGAGGGGTGAAAAACTGTTTTTT.

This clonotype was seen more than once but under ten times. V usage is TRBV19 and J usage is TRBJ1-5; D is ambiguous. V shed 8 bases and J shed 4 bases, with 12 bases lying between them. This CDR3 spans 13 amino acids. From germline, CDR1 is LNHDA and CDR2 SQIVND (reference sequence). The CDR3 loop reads CASSGSINQPQHF. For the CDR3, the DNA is TGTGCCAGTTCGGGGTCGATTAATCAGCCCCAGCATTTT.

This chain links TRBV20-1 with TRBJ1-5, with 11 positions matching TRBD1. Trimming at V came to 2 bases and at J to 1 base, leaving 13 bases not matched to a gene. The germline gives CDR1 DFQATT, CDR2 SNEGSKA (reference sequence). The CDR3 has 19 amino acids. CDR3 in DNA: TGCAGTGCTAGAAGCCCCGCGGGACAGGGGGTAGAGAGCAATCAGCCCCAGCATTTT. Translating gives CSARSPAGQGVESNQPQHF.

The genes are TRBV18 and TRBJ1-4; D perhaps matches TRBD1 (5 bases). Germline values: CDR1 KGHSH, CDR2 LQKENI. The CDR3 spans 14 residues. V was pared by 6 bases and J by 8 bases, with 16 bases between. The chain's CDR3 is CASSPGAGREKLFF. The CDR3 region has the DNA TGTGCCAGCTCGCCCGGGGCAGGGAGAGAAAAACTGTTTTTT.

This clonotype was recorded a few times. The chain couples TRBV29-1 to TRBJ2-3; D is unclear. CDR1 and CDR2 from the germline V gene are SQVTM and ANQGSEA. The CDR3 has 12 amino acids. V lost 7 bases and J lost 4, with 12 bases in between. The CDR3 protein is CSAGPQADTQYF. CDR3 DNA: TGCAGCGCCGGACCACAAGCAGATACGCAGTATTTT.

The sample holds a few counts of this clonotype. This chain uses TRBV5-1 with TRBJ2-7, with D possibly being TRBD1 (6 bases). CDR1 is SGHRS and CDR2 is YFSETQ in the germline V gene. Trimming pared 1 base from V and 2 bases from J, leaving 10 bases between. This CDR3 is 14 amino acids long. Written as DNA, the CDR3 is TGCGCCAGCAGCTTGATGCAGGGGCCCTACGAGCAGTACTTC. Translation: CASSLMQGPYEQYF.

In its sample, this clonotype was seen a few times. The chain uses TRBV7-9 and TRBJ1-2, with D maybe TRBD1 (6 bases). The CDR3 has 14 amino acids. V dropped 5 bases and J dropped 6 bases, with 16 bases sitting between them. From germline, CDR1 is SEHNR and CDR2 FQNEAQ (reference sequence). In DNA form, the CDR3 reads TGTGCCAGCAGCCCTACGGACAGTTGGAATGGCTACACCTTC. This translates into CASSPTDSWNGYTF.

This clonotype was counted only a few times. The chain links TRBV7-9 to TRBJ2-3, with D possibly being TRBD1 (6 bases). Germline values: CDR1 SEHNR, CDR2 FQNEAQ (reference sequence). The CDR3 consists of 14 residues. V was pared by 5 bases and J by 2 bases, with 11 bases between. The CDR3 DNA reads TGTGCCAGCAGCCAAAACAGGGACACAGATACGCAGTATTTT. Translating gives CASSQNRDTDTQYF.

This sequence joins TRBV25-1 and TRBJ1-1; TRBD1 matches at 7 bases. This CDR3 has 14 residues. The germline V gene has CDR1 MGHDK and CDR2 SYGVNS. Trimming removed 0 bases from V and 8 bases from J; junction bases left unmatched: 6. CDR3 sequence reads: CASSEYDRAWEAFF. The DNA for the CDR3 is TGTGCCAGCAGTGAATACGACAGGGCCTGGGAAGCTTTCTTT.

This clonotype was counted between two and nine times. The CDR3 DNA reads as TGTGCCAGCAGCGTAGCGGGGTCATACGAGCAGTACTTC. This codes for CASSVAGSYEQYF. The rearrangement uses TRBV9 and TRBJ2-7; possible D gene TRBD2, 5 bases. The CDR3 has 13 amino acids. V shed 0 bases and J shed 4 bases, with 8 bases lying between them. The V gene's germline CDR1 is SGDLS and CDR2 YYNGEE.

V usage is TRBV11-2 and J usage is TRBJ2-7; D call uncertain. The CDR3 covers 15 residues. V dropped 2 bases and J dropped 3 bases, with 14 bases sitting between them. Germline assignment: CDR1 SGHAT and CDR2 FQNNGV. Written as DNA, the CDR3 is TGTGCCAGCAGCTTATCGGTCCGGAAGGTCTACGAGCAGTACTTC. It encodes CASSLSVRKVYEQYF.

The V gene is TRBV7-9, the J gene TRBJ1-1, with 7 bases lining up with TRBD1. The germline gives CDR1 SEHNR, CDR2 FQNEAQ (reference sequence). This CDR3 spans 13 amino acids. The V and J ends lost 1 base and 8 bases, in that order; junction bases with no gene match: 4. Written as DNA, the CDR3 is TGTGCCAGCAGCTTAGGGGGACAGAACGAAGCTTTCTTT. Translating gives CASSLGGQNEAFF. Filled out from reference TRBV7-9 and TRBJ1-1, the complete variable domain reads DTGVSQNPRHKITKRGQNVTFRCDPISEHNRLYWYRQTLGQGPEFLTYFQNEAQLEKSRLLSDRFSAERPKGSFSTLEIQRTEQGDSAMYLCASSLGGQNEAFFGQGTRLTVV.

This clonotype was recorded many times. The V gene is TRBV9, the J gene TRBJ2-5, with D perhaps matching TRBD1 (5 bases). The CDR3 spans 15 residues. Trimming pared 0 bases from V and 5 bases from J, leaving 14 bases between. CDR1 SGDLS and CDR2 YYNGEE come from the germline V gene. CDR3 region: CASSVDGASGETQYF. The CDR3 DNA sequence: TGTGCCAGCAGCGTAGACGGAGCTTCAGGGGAGACCCAGTACTTC.

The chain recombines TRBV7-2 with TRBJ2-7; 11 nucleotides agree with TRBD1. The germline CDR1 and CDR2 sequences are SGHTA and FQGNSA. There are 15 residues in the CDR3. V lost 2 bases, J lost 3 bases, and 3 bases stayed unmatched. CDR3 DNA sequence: TGTGCCAGCAGCTTAAGGGACAGGGGGGGCTACGAGCAGTACTTC. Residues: CASSLRDRGGYEQYF.

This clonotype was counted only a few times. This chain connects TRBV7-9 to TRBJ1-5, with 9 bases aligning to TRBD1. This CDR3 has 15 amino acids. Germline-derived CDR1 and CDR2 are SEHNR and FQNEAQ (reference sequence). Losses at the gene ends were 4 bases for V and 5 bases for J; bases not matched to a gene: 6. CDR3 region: CASSWGQGLHQPQHF. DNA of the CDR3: TGTGCCAGCAGCTGGGGACAGGGTTTGCATCAGCCCCAGCATTTT.

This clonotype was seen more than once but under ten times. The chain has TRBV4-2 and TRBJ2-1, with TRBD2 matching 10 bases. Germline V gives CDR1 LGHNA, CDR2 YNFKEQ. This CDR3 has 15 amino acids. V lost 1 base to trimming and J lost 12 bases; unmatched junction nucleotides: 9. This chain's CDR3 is CASSQASSGGPGQFF. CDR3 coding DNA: TGTGCCAGCAGCCAAGCTTCTAGCGGGGGCCCGGGGCAGTTCTTC.

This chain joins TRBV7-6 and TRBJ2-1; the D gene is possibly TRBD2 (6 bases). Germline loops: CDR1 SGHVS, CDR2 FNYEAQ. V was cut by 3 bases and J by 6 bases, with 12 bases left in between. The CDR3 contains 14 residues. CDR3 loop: CASSLGGAVNEQFF. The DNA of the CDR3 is TGTGCCAGCAGCTTGGGCGGGGCGGTCAATGAGCAGTTCTTC.

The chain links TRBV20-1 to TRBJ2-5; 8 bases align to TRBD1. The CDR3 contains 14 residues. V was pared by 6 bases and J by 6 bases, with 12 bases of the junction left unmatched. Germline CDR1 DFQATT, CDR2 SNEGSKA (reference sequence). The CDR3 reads CSATAGTGIQTQYF. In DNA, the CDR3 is TGCAGTGCAACTGCCGGGACAGGAATCCAGACCCAGTACTTC.